This T cell receptor (beta chain) comes out of a study of pediatric ulcerative colitis. Study-wide results and limits: No controls had the two rectal clonotypes shared by ulcerative colitis patients. Blood-rectal clonal overlap within each person was significantly higher in ulcerative colitis patients than controls.

As regards this clone: Its antigen is unidentified.

Sequencing depth was up to 500,000 reads per sample. Profiled with immunoSEQ multiplex PCR; TCRdb holds only in-frame clones, not every one. The table has roughly 38,000 clones, around four fifths seen once; the top ten hold more than 20%. The CDR3 consists of 16 residues. Germline CDR1 reads MDHEN; CDR2 reads SYDVKM. V was clipped by 8 bases and J by 9 bases; unmatched bases: 22. This clonotype was obtained from a girl aged 5 to 17 with moderate ulcerative colitis. This chain links TRBV28 with TRBJ2-7, with TRBD2 matching 7 bases. Sequenced: blood. CDR3 region: CASSGERDYAATSQYF. In DNA, the CDR3 is TGTGCCAGCTCTGGCGAGCGGGACTACGCCGCTACGTCGCAGTACTTC.